These 10 T cell receptor beta chains came from one sample sequenced in a study of blood T cell repertoires in COVID-19. TCRdb keeps only in-frame clones here, not all; method: immunoSEQ multiplex PCR. Of hundreds of thousands of clones in the sample, approximately 80% are singletons; the top ten hold around 9.3%. The sample consisted of peripheral blood. These receptors were taken from a woman older than 75 with acute or convalescent COVID-19.

The rearrangement links TRBV28 to TRBJ1-6, with D unclear. The CDR3 totals 15 residues. CDR1 and CDR2 (germline): MDHEN, SYDVKM. Trimming pared 8 bases from V and 0 bases from J, leaving 11 bases between. Here the CDR3 DNA reads TGTGCCAGCCGAGGGAGGCCCTCCTATAATTCACCCCTCCACTTT. Its translation: CASRGRPSYNSPLHF.

The chain carries TRBV23-1 and TRBJ1-2; D is unresolved. TRBV23-1 is recorded as an ORF, its role being uncertain. The V end was cut by 1 base, the J end by 7 bases, with 16 bases between. CDR3 size: 15 residues. The CDR3 reads CASSQWLRRRRGYTF. The DNA for the CDR3 is TGCGCCAGCAGTCAATGGCTCCGGAGGCGGCGTGGCTACACCTTC.

J is TRBJ1-1 and V is TRBV5-1, with no clear D. With 1 base removed from V and 5 bases from J, the gap between germline ends came to 12 bases. The CDR3 has 14 residues. Germline V gives CDR1 SGHRS, CDR2 YFSETQ. CDR3 sequence: CASSLPGGKTEAFF. In DNA, the CDR3 is TGCGCCAGCAGCTTGCCGGGAGGGAAGACTGAAGCTTTCTTT.

CDR3: CASRPTGGRTGELFF. The CDR3 nucleotides are TGCGCCAGCAGACCTACGGGGGGGCGGACCGGGGAGCTGTTTTTT. V is TRBV4-3 and J is TRBJ2-2; 8 bases are shared with TRBD2. The CDR3 covers 15 residues. From germline, CDR1 is LGHNA and CDR2 YSLEER. After removal of 6 bases from V and 5 bases from J, the junction contained 8 bases not matched to a gene.

This clone was recorded a few times. The gene calls are TRBV5-6 and TRBJ1-2; a possible D gene is TRBD1 (5 bases). Trimming left V 2 bases short and J 1 base short, with 12 bases between. In germline, CDR1 is SGHDT, CDR2 YYEEEE. The CDR3 loop spans 15 amino acids. The DNA of the CDR3 is TGTGCCAGCAGCTTAGGAGTGGGGGGTAACTATGGCTACACCTTC. As protein: CASSLGVGGNYGYTF.

This chain joins TRBV2 and TRBJ1-2; 10 bases are shared with TRBD1. J lost 4 bases, V lost 2 bases, and 4 bases had no gene match. Germline-derived CDR1 and CDR2 are SNHLY and FYNNEI. The length of the CDR3 is 15 residues. CDR3 protein: CASSESDRGGYGYTF. The CDR3 DNA reads TGTGCCAGCAGTGAATCGGACAGGGGGGGCTATGGCTACACCTTC.

V usage is TRBV11-3 and J usage is TRBJ2-1; TRBD2 aligns across 8 bases. The CDR3 contains 16 residues. CDR1 and CDR2 (germline): SGHNT, YENEEA. V gave up 0 bases and J gave up 4 bases; unmatched junction bases: 5. CDR3 DNA: TGTGCCAGCAGCTTAGATAATACGGGGGGGTACAATGAGCAGTTCTTC. Its translation: CASSLDNTGGYNEQFF.

This chain joins TRBV24-1 and TRBJ2-7; TRBD1 agrees at 8 bases. The germline gives CDR1 KGHDR, CDR2 SFDVKD. The CDR3 is made up of 15 amino acids. V gave up 4 bases and J gave up 5 bases; unmatched junction bases: 9. The CDR3 nucleotides are TGTGCCACCAGTGACCCGCGACAGGGGACGGACGAGCAGTACTTC. Amino acid sequence: CATSDPRQGTDEQYF.

This chain connects TRBV11-2 to TRBJ1-2; 10 bases match TRBD1. The CDR3 spans 15 residues. Losses at the gene ends were 6 bases for V and 3 bases for J; bases not matched to a gene: 7. Germline assignment: CDR1 SGHAT and CDR2 FQNNGV. The DNA for the CDR3 is TGTGCCAGCAGAAGACAGGGGGCGGAACACTATGGCTACACCTTC. Protein sequence: CASRRQGAEHYGYTF.

This clone is a singleton in its sample. The chain joins TRBV11-3 to TRBJ2-1, with 10 nucleotides matching TRBD2. The CDR3 length is 16 residues. Germline trimming cut 1 base from V and 6 bases from J; bases unmatched to any gene: 6. Germline V lookup: CDR1 SGHNT, CDR2 YENEEA. This CDR3 is CASSLGAGGLVNEQFF. The CDR3 DNA reads TGTGCCAGCAGCTTAGGAGCGGGGGGGCTGGTCAATGAGCAGTTCTTC.